The entry below describes one T cell receptor (beta chain). Its cognate antigen is unknown. This entry comes from a study of T cells in tumors after PD-1 blockade. At the level of the study: No patient had prior checkpoint blockade, systemic immunosuppression, or radiotherapy within 4 weeks. Each patient got pembrolizumab 200 mg every 3 weeks or cemiplimab 350 mg every 2 weeks. Study outcomes and limitations: About 41% of tumor TCR clonotypes were also found in blood.

Losses at the gene ends were 4 bases for V and 4 bases for J; bases not matched to a gene: 7. The CDR3 sequence is 16 residues long. Germline-derived CDR1 and CDR2 are LNHDA and SQIVND (reference sequence). Only in-frame clones appear in the TCRdb table, and some are missing; sequencing was by immunoSEQ multiplex PCR. The data hold tens of thousands of clones, with roughly 80% observed a single time. Sequenced material: PBMCs, taken before anti-PD-1 treatment. This chain joins TRBV19 and TRBJ2-1; 10 nucleotides line up with TRBD2. This sequence was found in a human donor with basal cell carcinoma. CDR3: CASSKPRTSGYNEQFF. The CDR3 nucleotides are TGTGCCAGTAGTAAACCCCGGACTAGCGGATACAATGAGCAGTTCTTC.